This T cell receptor beta chain was profiled in a study of blood T cell repertoires in COVID-19. Across the whole study: From T cells, B-cell-depleted T cells, or PBMCs came the material, which was cDNA or gDNA.

J was trimmed by 5 bases and V by 4 bases; bases with no gene match: 2. The CDR3 has 13 amino acids. CDR1 and CDR2 from the germline V gene are SGHDN and FVKESK. Assay used: immunoSEQ multiplex PCR; TCRdb lists only in-frame clones, some missing. The sample holds around 260,000 clones, 85% to 90% seen once. This TCR derives from a human donor in a cohort sampled during active COVID-19. This chain uses TRBV14 with TRBJ1-5; 7 bases map to TRBD1. The specimen was peripheral blood. The CDR3 DNA reads TGTGCCAGCAGCCGACAGGGCGATCAGCCCCAGCATTTT. Amino acid sequence: CASSRQGDQPQHF. Full variable domain (rest looked up from reference TRBV14 and TRBJ1-5): EAGVTQFPSHSVIEKGQTVTLRCDPISGHDNLYWYRRVMGKEIKFLLHFVKESKQDESGMPNNRFLAERTGGTYSTLKVQPAELEDSGVYFCASSRQGDQPQHFGDGTRLSIL.